Given below is one T cell receptor beta chain in context. Sequence at one end of the junction differs from germline and may be a read error. Profiled with immunoSEQ multiplex PCR; TCRdb holds only in-frame clones, not every one. This sample has about 9,000 clones, with about 30% found just once. The data were taken from a study of graft-versus-host responses after intestinal transplantation. Regarding the study as a whole: Graft-versus-host to host-versus-graft clonal ratios in allografts were high in patients with graft-donor T cell macrochimerism. Detected in recipient marrow were GvH clones, some of which were first observed in ileum or blood.

Researchers placed approximately 200,000 CFSE-labeled responder cells in culture with approximately 200,000 irradiated, violet-dye-labeled stimulator cells. Proliferating responders of the CD3+CD4+ and CD3+CD8+ phenotypes with low CFSE were sorted after the reaction. This receptor was obtained from a human patient who was an organ donor for intestinal transplantation. Sequences were derived from alloreactive CD8+ T cells from a mixed lymphocyte reaction culture, sampled before transplantation. As for subset: CFSE-low proliferating T cells sorted from roughly six-day pre-transplant mixed lymphocyte reaction (GvH or HvG direction).

DNA of the CDR3: TGTACCAGCAGCTTAGGCACCGGGGAGCTGTTTTTT. It translates to CTSSLGTGELFF. This sequence joins TRBV7-9 and TRBJ2-2, with D unresolved. This CDR3 region has 12 residues. Germline V gives CDR1 SEHNR, CDR2 FQNEAQ (reference sequence).